This T cell receptor beta chain was captured by sequencing in a study of T cells after yellow fever vaccination. Study-level results: There was a small share of clonotypes that showed up in both the CD4 and CD8 compartments.

There are many counts of this clonotype. The antigen is not known. TCRdb re-derived calls from the 5' RACE reads in MiXCR, one entry per CDR3 protein. In the table there are more than 95,000 distinct CDR3 sequences, under 8.5% of which are singletons. The CDR3 is 13 residues long. The starting material was CD4+ T cells sorted from PBMCs, obtained 10 to 11 days after the first yellow fever vaccination. The sequence came from a man between 18 and 35 years old who received the YFV17D yellow fever vaccine. The J gene is TRBJ2-3, the V gene TRBV21-1. TRBV21-1 is flagged as a pseudogene. The CDR3 sequence: CASSKRGTDTQYF. In nucleotides, the CDR3 is TGTGCCAGCAGCAAACGTGGGACAGATACGCAGTATTTT.